This T cell receptor beta chain stems from a study of radiation and T cells in renal cell carcinoma. The study's findings and limits: No pretreatment tumor biopsies were available for baseline clonotypes. From baseline, blood top tumor clonotypes peaked at 2 weeks post-radiation.

TCRdb's table, derived via immunoSEQ multiplex PCR, lists solely in-frame clones and lacks some. The table has about 65,000 clones, roughly 72% seen once; the top ten hold roughly 6.1%. Noted time point: blood 2 weeks post-SBRT. This sample's treatment: 15 Gy SBRT to primary tumor, nephrectomy 4 weeks later. Radiation-treated patients gave blood at baseline, week 2 and week 4. With regard to this clone: Its matching antigen is unknown.

V was trimmed by 2 bases and J by 0 bases, leaving 20 bases between them. Looked up from germline, CDR1 is SSHAT and CDR2 is FNYEAQ (reference sequence). The CDR3 runs 20 residues. Source: blood, taken from a patient whose treatment included radiotherapy and nephrectomy. The chain employs TRBV7-7 and TRBJ1-6; D possibly corresponds to TRBD1 (6 bases). The clonotype originates from a man aged 55 to 70 with renal cell carcinoma. The CDR3 sequence: CASSLLRTGASSSYNSPLHF. The CDR3 nucleotides read TGTGCCAGCAGCTTATTGCGGACGGGGGCTTCCAGCTCCTATAATTCACCCCTCCACTTT.